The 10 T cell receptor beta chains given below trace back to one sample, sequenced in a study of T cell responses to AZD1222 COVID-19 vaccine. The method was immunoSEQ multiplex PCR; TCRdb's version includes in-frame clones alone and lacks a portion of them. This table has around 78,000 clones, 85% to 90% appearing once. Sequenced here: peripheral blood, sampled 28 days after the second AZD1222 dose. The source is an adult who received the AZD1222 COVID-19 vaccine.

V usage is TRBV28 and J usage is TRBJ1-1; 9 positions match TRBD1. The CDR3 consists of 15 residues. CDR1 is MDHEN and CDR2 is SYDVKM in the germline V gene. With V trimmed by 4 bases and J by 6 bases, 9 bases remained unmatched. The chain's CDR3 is CASSWDRATVAEAFF. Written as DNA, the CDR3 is TGTGCCAGCAGTTGGGACAGGGCTACGGTGGCTGAAGCTTTCTTT.

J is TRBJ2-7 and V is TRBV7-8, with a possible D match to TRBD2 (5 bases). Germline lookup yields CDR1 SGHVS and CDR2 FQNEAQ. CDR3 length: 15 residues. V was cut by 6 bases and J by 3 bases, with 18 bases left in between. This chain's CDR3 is CASSSIGRRDYEQYF. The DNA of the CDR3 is TGTGCCAGCAGTTCGATAGGGAGACGGGACTACGAGCAGTACTTC.

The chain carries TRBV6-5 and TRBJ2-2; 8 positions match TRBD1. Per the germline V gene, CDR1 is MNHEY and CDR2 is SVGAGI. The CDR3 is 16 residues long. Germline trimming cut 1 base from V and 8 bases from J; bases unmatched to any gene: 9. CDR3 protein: CASSYFPGGASGELFF. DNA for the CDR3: TGTGCCAGCAGTTACTTTCCAGGGGGCGCATCGGGGGAGCTGTTTTTT.

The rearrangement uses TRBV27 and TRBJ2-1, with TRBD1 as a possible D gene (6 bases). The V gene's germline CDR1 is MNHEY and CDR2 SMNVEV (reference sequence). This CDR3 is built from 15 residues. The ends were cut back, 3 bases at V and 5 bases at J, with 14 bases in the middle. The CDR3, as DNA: TGTGCCAGCAGTTTCGGGCAGGGGACCCACAATGAGCAGTTCTTC. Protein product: CASSFGQGTHNEQFF.

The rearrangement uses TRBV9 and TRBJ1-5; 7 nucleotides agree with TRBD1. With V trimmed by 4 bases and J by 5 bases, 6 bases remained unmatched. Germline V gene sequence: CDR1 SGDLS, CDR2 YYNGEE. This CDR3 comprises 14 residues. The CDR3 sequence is CASSKDRADQPQHF. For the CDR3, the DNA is TGTGCCAGCAGCAAAGACAGGGCGGATCAGCCCCAGCATTTT.

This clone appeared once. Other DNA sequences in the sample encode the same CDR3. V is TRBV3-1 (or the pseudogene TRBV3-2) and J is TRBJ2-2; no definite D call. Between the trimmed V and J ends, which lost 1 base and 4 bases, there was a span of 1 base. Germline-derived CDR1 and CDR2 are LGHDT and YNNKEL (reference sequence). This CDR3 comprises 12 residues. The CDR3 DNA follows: TGTGCCAGCAGCCAAGTCACCGGGGAGCTGTTTTTT. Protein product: CASSQVTGELFF.

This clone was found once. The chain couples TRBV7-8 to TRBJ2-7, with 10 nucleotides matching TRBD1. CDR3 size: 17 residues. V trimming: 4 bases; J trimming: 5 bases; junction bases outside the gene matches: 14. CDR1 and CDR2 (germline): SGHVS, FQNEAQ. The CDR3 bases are TGTGCCAGCAGCTCCCCCAGACAGGGGGCGTCAGGTCACGAGCAGTACTTC. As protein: CASSSPRQGASGHEQYF.

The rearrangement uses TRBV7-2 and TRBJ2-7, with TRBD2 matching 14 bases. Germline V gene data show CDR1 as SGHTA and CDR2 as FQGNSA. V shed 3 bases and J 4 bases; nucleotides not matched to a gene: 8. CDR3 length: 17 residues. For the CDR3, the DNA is TGTGCCAGCAGCTTTCGGACTAGCGGGGGGACGCCATACGAGCAGTACTTC. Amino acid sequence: CASSFRTSGGTPYEQYF. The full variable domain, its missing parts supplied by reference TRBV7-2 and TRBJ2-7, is GAGVSQSPSNKVTEKGKDVELRCDPISGHTALYWYRQSLGQGLEFLIYFQGNSAPDKSGLPSDRFSAERTGGSVSTLTIQRTQQEDSAVYLCASSFRTSGGTPYEQYFGPGTRLTVT.

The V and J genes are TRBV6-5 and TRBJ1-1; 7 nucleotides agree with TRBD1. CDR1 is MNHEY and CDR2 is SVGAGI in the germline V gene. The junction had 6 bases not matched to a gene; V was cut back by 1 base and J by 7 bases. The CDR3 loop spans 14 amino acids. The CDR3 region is CASSYYKGAVEAFF. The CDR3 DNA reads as TGTGCCAGCAGTTACTACAAGGGGGCGGTTGAAGCTTTCTTT.

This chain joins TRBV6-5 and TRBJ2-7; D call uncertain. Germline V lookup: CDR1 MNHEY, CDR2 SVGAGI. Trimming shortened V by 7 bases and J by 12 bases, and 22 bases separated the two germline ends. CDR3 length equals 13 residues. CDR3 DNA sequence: TGTGCCAGCACATTCGAGGCGTCAAGGGAAGGGTACTTC. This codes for CASTFEASREGYF.